The next 24 T cell receptor beta chains were all read from a single sample in a study of T cells after posttransplantation cyclophosphamide. Generated by immunoSEQ multiplex PCR, the TCRdb table keeps only in-frame clones and is missing some. This sample has about 52,000 clones; roughly 94% occur once, and the top ten carry approximately 2.9%. The sequencing sample was made of PBMCs. These receptors all stem from a woman younger than 45 in good health and a related stem cell transplant donor.

V and J are TRBV29-1 and TRBJ2-2; perhaps TRBD1 as D (5 bases). The V and J ends lost 1 base and 6 bases respectively, with 18 bases between them. Germline lookup yields CDR1 SQVTM and CDR2 ANQGSEA. The CDR3 is made up of 16 amino acids. The CDR3 protein is CSVEVEGEVVAGELFF. Here the CDR3 DNA reads TGCAGCGTTGAAGTTGAAGGGGAAGTGGTTGCCGGGGAGCTGTTTTTT.

This chain joins TRBV5-1 and TRBJ1-4; 9 nucleotides match TRBD1. The V segment lost 3 bases and the J segment 14 bases; nucleotides outside the gene matches: 8. The CDR3 consists of 13 residues. In germline, CDR1 is SGHRS, CDR2 YFSETQ. Here the CDR3 reads CASSWGQGLTLFF. CDR3 DNA: TGCGCCAGCAGCTGGGGACAGGGTCTGACCCTGTTTTTT.

The J gene is TRBJ1-2, the V gene TRBV10-3; D may be TRBD1 (5 bases). CDR1 and CDR2 from the germline V gene are ENHRY and SYGVKD. The CDR3 has 17 amino acids. V lost 2 bases and J lost 8, with 24 bases in between. The CDR3 DNA reads as TGTGCCATCAGTGAGAAGGGGACTTTCAACGAGGGGCACGGCTACACCTTC. This translates into CAISEKGTFNEGHGYTF.

The gene calls are TRBV9 and TRBJ2-2; TRBD2 is a possible D gene (5 bases). The CDR3 has 17 residues. Trimming removed 0 bases from V and 4 bases from J, with 16 bases in between. The germline V gene encodes CDR1 SGDLS and CDR2 YYNGEE. CDR3 DNA: TGTGCCAGCAGCGTAGTGGGGTTTAGACGGGGCACCGGGGAGCTGTTTTTT. This encodes CASSVVGFRRGTGELFF. Looking up the rest from reference TRBV9 and TRBJ2-2 gives the full variable domain: DSGVTQTPKHLITATGQRVTLRCSPRSGDLSVYWYQQSLDQGLQFLIQYYNGEERAKGNILERFSAQQFPDLHSELNLSSLELGDSALYFCASSVVGFRRGTGELFFGEGSRLTVL.

This chain connects TRBV7-2 to TRBJ2-7; 10 nucleotides match TRBD2. This CDR3 has 18 amino acids. The ends lost 5 bases at V and 0 bases at J; junction bases unmatched: 13. CDR1 is SGHTA and CDR2 is FQGNSA in the germline V gene. CDR3 bases: TGTGCCAGCAGCCCTAGGGCTAGCGGGGGCCCGATCTCCTACGAGCAGTACTTC. This sequence encodes CASSPRASGGPISYEQYF.

The rearrangement joins TRBV4-1 to TRBJ2-1; 7 bases line up with TRBD1. V shed 0 bases, J shed 6 bases, and the junction held 11 bases outside the gene matches. Germline CDR1 MGHRA, CDR2 YSYEKL. The CDR3 is 17 amino acids. As DNA, the CDR3 is TGCGCCAGCAGCCAAGATCCGGTAGGGGGCGTCTTCAATGAGCAGTTCTTC. Amino acid sequence: CASSQDPVGGVFNEQFF.

The rearrangement uses TRBV6-4 and TRBJ2-2; perhaps TRBD2 as D (6 bases). The CDR3 loop spans 15 amino acids. Germline lookup yields CDR1 MRHNA and CDR2 SNTAGT. V lost 3 bases, J lost 4 bases, and 12 bases lay in between. CDR3 amino acids: CASSEASDGTGELFF. For the CDR3, the DNA is TGTGCCAGCAGTGAAGCTAGCGACGGCACCGGGGAGCTGTTTTTT.

The J gene is TRBJ1-6, the V gene TRBV4-3, with D unclear. With 0 bases removed from V and 7 bases from J, the gap between germline ends came to 13 bases. From germline, CDR1 is LGHNA and CDR2 YSLEER. The CDR3 is made up of 16 amino acids. As DNA, the CDR3 is TGCGCCAGCAGCCAAGATCCTCAGTTTTTGAATTCACCCCTCCACTTT. Translated, it gives CASSQDPQFLNSPLHF.

The chain combines TRBV11-2 with TRBJ2-1; maybe TRBD1 (6 bases). The CDR3 extends over 12 amino acids. Germline loops: CDR1 SGHAT, CDR2 FQNNGV. The V gene lost 1 base and the J gene lost 9 bases, with 7 bases spanning the gap. CDR3 DNA sequence: TGTGCCAGCAGCTTAGGCAGGGGTGAGCAGTTCTTC. It is translated as CASSLGRGEQFF.

The count of this clone is one. V usage is TRBV5-5 and J usage is TRBJ1-1; D is perhaps TRBD1 (6 bases). V dropped 0 bases and J dropped 2 bases, with 14 bases sitting between them. CDR1 and CDR2 (germline): SGHKS, YYEKEE (reference sequence). The CDR3 runs 16 residues. CDR3 sequence reads: CASSLVIRTANTEAFF. The CDR3 coding sequence is TGTGCCAGCAGCTTGGTGATCCGGACAGCCAACACTGAAGCTTTCTTT.

CDR3 coding DNA: TGCGCCAGCAGTCAATCTAGGGACAGGGGGTCGAACATTCAGTACTTC. Encoded protein: CASSQSRDRGSNIQYF. The chain couples TRBV23-1 to TRBJ2-4; TRBD1 aligns across 11 bases. TRBV23-1 is identified as an open reading frame with a role that is uncertain. The CDR3 covers 16 residues. V shed 0 bases, J shed 7 bases, and the junction held 5 bases outside the gene matches.

Only a few counts were recorded for this clone. The gene calls are TRBV9 and TRBJ2-2; TRBD1 matches 9 bases. Germline V gene data show CDR1 as SGDLS and CDR2 as YYNGEE. J gave up 2 bases and V 5 bases, and 1 base lay outside the gene matches. The CDR3 is 14 amino acids. The CDR3 nucleotides read TGTGCCAGCAGGGGACAGGGTAACACCGGGGAGCTGTTTTTT. It encodes CASRGQGNTGELFF.

The chain employs TRBV19 and TRBJ2-5; 13 bases match TRBD2. The CDR3 runs to 16 residues. Germline loops: CDR1 LNHDA, CDR2 SQIVND (reference sequence). Trimming cost V 6 bases and J 4 bases; bases outside gene matches: 8. The CDR3 loop reads CASSRRTSGGIETQYF. CDR3 in DNA: TGTGCCAGTAGCCGTCGGACTAGCGGGGGCATAGAGACCCAGTACTTC.

This clone has just a few counts. The chain joins TRBV5-1 to TRBJ1-2; 7 bases line up with TRBD1. Germline assignment: CDR1 SGHRS and CDR2 YFSETQ. This CDR3 comprises 14 residues. The junction had 7 bases not matched to a gene; V was cut back by 4 bases and J by 4 bases. CDR3 sequence reads: CASSVGQAGYGYTF. Written as DNA, the CDR3 is TGCGCCAGCAGCGTAGGACAGGCCGGCTATGGCTACACCTTC.

This clone was seen just once. The rearrangement uses TRBV7-8 and TRBJ1-3; no reliable D call. The germline CDR1 and CDR2 sequences are SGHVS and FQNEAQ. V shed 6 bases and J shed 0 bases, with 18 bases lying between them. CDR3 length: 17 amino acids. The CDR3, as DNA: TGTGCCAGCAGACCCCCCCTCTGGGAGAGCTCTGGAAACACCATATATTTT. Protein: CASRPPLWESSGNTIYF.

The V gene is TRBV5-6, the J gene TRBJ2-1, with 10 bases aligning to TRBD2. The CDR3 runs 15 residues. The germline V gene has CDR1 SGHDT and CDR2 YYEEEE. The junction had 3 bases not matched to a gene; V was cut back by 0 bases and J by 6 bases. This CDR3 reads CASSLGTSGFNEQFF. DNA of the CDR3: TGTGCCAGCAGCTTGGGGACTAGCGGATTCAATGAGCAGTTCTTC.

The chain couples TRBV2 to TRBJ1-2, with 9 bases that match TRBD1. This CDR3 spans 17 amino acids. The germline V gene has CDR1 SNHLY and CDR2 FYNNEI. V dropped 6 bases and J dropped 4; count of bases not matched to a gene: 15. The CDR3 here is CASSVIRTGGAAYGYTF. CDR3 in DNA: TGTGCCAGCAGCGTGATCCGAACAGGGGGCGCAGCCTATGGCTACACCTTC.

The V and J genes are TRBV19 and TRBJ2-5; 8 bases align to TRBD2. The CDR3 spans 15 residues. V lost 5 bases and J lost 4; bases outside the gene matches: 9. The germline CDR1 and CDR2 sequences are LNHDA and SQIVND (reference sequence). For the CDR3, the DNA is TGTGCCAGTAGTGAAACGGGGGGGCCAGCAGAGACCCAGTACTTC. Amino acids: CASSETGGPAETQYF.

The chain has TRBV4-2 and TRBJ1-1, with D hard to call. CDR3 length: 15 amino acids. Trimming stripped 1 base from V and 8 bases from J, with 17 bases between. The germline V gene has CDR1 LGHNA and CDR2 YNFKEQ. The CDR3 region is CASSQALTNPMEAFF. The DNA of the CDR3 is TGTGCCAGCAGCCAAGCCCTGACAAACCCAATGGAAGCTTTCTTT.

This clone was observed a single time. The CDR3 DNA follows: TGCGCCAGCGTTCGCAGGGGGGAAGGGGACACTGAAGCTTTCTTT. Residues: CASVRRGEGDTEAFF. J is TRBJ1-1 and V is TRBV23-1; 7 nucleotides align to TRBD1. TRBV23-1 is an open reading frame whose function is uncertain. Unmatched junction bases numbered 12, after V lost 8 bases and J lost 3 bases. This CDR3 is built from 15 residues.

A note on this clone: Compared with germline, one end of the junction differs, possibly owing to a read error. This rearrangement joins TRBV11-3 to TRBJ2-7, with D maybe TRBD1 (5 bases). There are 14 residues in the CDR3. Germline V gives CDR1 SGHNT, CDR2 YENEEA. The CDR3, as DNA: TGTGCCAGCAGCCTAGACCGACAGCCCTACGAGCAGTACTTC. Amino acids: CASSLDRQPYEQYF.

J is TRBJ2-5 and V is TRBV4-2; D not certain. The germline V gene has CDR1 LGHNA and CDR2 YNFKEQ. Trimming removed 2 bases at V and 3 bases at J, with 10 bases between. The CDR3 contains 14 residues. DNA for the CDR3: TGTGCCAGCAGCCAACCCGGCAGCGAAGAGACCCAGTACTTC. Translation gives CASSQPGSEETQYF.

The J gene is TRBJ2-1, the V gene TRBV19; 8 nucleotides line up with TRBD2. Germline V CDR1 and CDR2: LNHDA, SQIVND (reference sequence). The CDR3 covers 15 residues. Unmatched junction bases numbered 9, after V lost 7 bases and J lost 4 bases. CDR3 residues: CASTSGLGGYNEQFF. DNA of the CDR3: TGTGCCAGTACCTCGGGACTAGGGGGTTACAATGAGCAGTTCTTC.

This clone was seen once. This sequence joins TRBV7-9 and TRBJ2-1; tentatively, D is TRBD1 (6 bases). The germline CDR1 and CDR2 sequences are SEHNR and FQNEAQ (reference sequence). The CDR3 consists of 13 residues. V lost 5 bases and J lost 4, with 9 bases in between. The CDR3 DNA follows: TGTGCCAGCAGCGTCGACAGGTACAATGAGCAGTTCTTC. This gives the protein CASSVDRYNEQFF.